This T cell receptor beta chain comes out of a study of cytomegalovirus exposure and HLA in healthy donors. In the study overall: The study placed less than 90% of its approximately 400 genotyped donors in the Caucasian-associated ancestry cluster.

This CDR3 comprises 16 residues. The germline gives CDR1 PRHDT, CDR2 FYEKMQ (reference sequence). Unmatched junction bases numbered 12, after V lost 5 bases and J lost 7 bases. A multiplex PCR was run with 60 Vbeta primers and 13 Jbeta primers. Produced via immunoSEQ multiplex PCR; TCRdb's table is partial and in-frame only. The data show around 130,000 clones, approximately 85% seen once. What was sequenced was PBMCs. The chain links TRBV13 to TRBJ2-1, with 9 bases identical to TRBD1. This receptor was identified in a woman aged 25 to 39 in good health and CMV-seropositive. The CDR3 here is CASSPWTGDNLNEQFF. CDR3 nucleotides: TGTGCCAGCAGCCCCTGGACAGGGGACAACCTTAATGAGCAGTTCTTC.